The 20 T cell receptor beta chains below all came from one sample that was sequenced in a study of tumor-infiltrating lymphocytes in primary liver carcinoma. Out of unsorted whole blood came the blood RNA, and germline DNA was extracted as well. cDNA specific to TCR beta was made from around 530 ng of total RNA, with a constant-region primer employed for priming. Libraries for TCR beta were built through three nested multiplex PCR rounds, which together made up a slightly modified ARM-PCR procedure. The opening two PCR rounds, roughly 11 cycles each, paired TRBV1-TRBV30 forward primers with a C-beta reverse primer. In TCRdb, the multiplex PCR reads were re-called with MiXCR into one record per CDR3 protein. The sample lists 310,000 or so distinct CDR3 sequences, 58% occurring once. Input material: peripheral blood. These receptors all come from a woman aged 30 to 39 with primary liver carcinoma and hepatitis B virus infection.

As concerns this clonotype: This clone may be a read error of a much larger clone one base away. The conserved phenylalanine or tryptophan normally closing the CDR3 is absent here, so this likely arose from a read error. This chain joins TRBV29-1 and TRBJ2-3; D is unresolved. Trimming took 6 bases from V and 0 from J, leaving 10 bases between them. Germline V CDR1 and CDR2: SQVTM, ANQGSEA. The CDR3 is 13 amino acids. The DNA for the CDR3 is TGCAGCGTGGGCATGACTAGCACAGATACGCAGTATCTT. Amino acid sequence: CSVGMTSTDTQYL.

Remarks on this clonotype: A much larger clone differs by one base, so this may be a read error. Given the absence of the conserved phenylalanine or tryptophan at the CDR3 end, a read error is likely. The chain uses TRBV10-3 and TRBJ2-7, with 11 bases identical to TRBD1. The CDR3 is 13 residues long. Germline CDR1 ENHRY, CDR2 SYGVKD. V trimming: 6 bases; J trimming: 6 bases; junction bases outside the gene matches: 4. Written as DNA, the CDR3 is TGTGCCATCAGGGGACAGGGGGAGGGCGAGCAGTACTCC. It specifies CAIRGQGEGEQYS.

Comments on this clonotype: Being one base from a much bigger clone, this may be a read error. This sequence joins TRBV29-1 and TRBJ1-5; a weak D match, TRBD1 (6 bases). The CDR3 has 13 residues. Trimming stripped 5 bases from V and 4 bases from J, with 12 bases between. Germline CDR1 and CDR2: SQVTM and ANQGSEA. The CDR3 sequence: CSVRQGYNQPQHF. CDR3 nucleotides: TGCAGCGTTCGGCAGGGGTATAATCAGCCCCAGCATTTT.

This clonotype has only a few counts. This chain joins TRBV4-1 and TRBJ2-2; maybe TRBD1 (5 bases). The V end lost 8 bases, the J end lost 5 bases, and 12 bases lay between the germline ends. The CDR3 extends over 13 amino acids. Germline values: CDR1 MGHRA, CDR2 YSYEKL. CDR3 nucleotides: TGCGCCAGCGGACAATTATTGACCGGGGAGCTGTTTTTT. Translating it yields CASGQLLTGELFF.

The genes are TRBV9 and TRBJ2-5; 7 bases map to TRBD1. The germline V gene has CDR1 SGDLS and CDR2 YYNGEE. After removal of 0 bases from V and 5 bases from J, the junction contained 4 bases not matched to a gene. The CDR3 is 14 amino acids. The chain's CDR3 is CASSVAGGGETQYF. As DNA, the CDR3 is TGTGCCAGCAGCGTAGCAGGGGGTGGGGAGACCCAGTACTTC.

A remark on this clonotype: The conserved closing phenylalanine or tryptophan is absent in this CDR3, likely reflecting a read error. The chain couples TRBV6-5 to TRBJ2-7; D is ambiguous. CDR3 length: 12 residues. Germline V gives CDR1 MNHEY, CDR2 SVGAGI. Trimming shortened V by 8 bases and J by 3 bases, and 11 bases separated the two germline ends. CDR3 protein: CASGVGIYEQYY. CDR3 in DNA: TGTGCCAGCGGGGTAGGGATCTACGAGCAGTACTAC.

The sample holds a few counts of this clonotype. The genes are TRBV4-2 and TRBJ2-3, with TRBD2 matching over 7 bases. V was pared by 1 base and J by 14 bases, with 15 bases of the junction left unmatched. The germline gives CDR1 LGHNA, CDR2 YNFKEQ. This CDR3 comprises 15 residues. CDR3 in DNA: TGTGCCAGCAGCCAAGGCGGGGGAAGCACAGATACCCTGTATTTT. The encoded protein is CASSQGGGSTDTLYF.

In regard to this clonotype: The junction differs from germline at one of its ends, possibly a read error. The genes are TRBV29-1 and TRBJ2-7; 9 bases are a match to TRBD2. This CDR3 spans 16 amino acids. Germline V gene sequence: CDR1 SQVTM, CDR2 ANQGSEA. Written as DNA, the CDR3 is TGCAGCGTACAAGGGCGGGAGGGCCGTCTTTCCTACGAGCAATACTTC. It yields the protein CSVQGREGRLSYEQYF.

With respect to this clonotype: With a much larger clone just one base away, this may be a read error. This chain uses TRBV29-1 with TRBJ2-7; D unresolved. Germline CDR1 and CDR2: SQVTM and ANQGSEA. This CDR3 contains 12 residues. The chain's CDR3 is CSDEYSSYEQYF. Written as DNA, the CDR3 is TGCAGCGATGAATACAGCTCCTACGAGCAGTACTTC.

Turning to this clonotype: The junction shows a germline mismatch at one end, possibly a read error. V usage is TRBV19 and J usage is TRBJ2-1; TRBD2 matches 8 bases. The germline gives CDR1 LNHDA, CDR2 SQIVND (reference sequence). This CDR3 has 14 residues. For the CDR3, the DNA is TGTGCCAGTAGTTTACGGGAGGGCCCCAATGTGCAGTTCTTC. The encoded protein is CASSLREGPNVQFF.

The rearrangement joins TRBV6-5 to TRBJ2-1, with D hard to call. Trimming took 0 bases from V and 4 from J, leaving 7 bases between them. The CDR3 extends over 14 amino acids. Germline V gives CDR1 MNHEY, CDR2 SVGAGI. The CDR3 protein is CASSYSILYNEQFF. The CDR3 coding sequence is TGTGCCAGCAGTTACTCGATTTTATACAATGAGCAGTTCTTC.

V is TRBV6-5 and J is TRBJ2-3, with 9 nucleotides matching TRBD2. V dropped 3 bases and J dropped 1; count of bases not matched to a gene: 2. The CDR3 is 15 amino acids. Germline CDR1 reads MNHEY; CDR2 reads SVGAGI. This chain's CDR3 is CASSYRTSGTDTQYF. The CDR3 nucleotides are TGTGCCAGCAGTTATCGGACTAGCGGCACAGATACGCAGTATTTT.

This clonotype has at least ten counts. The rearrangement links TRBV29-1 to TRBJ2-2; D is possibly TRBD1 or TRBD2 (5 bases each). Per the germline V gene, CDR1 is SQVTM and CDR2 is ANQGSEA. Trimming removed 0 bases at V and 7 bases at J, with 9 bases between. This CDR3 contains 13 residues. The CDR3 sequence: CSVEEGAGGELFF. CDR3 in DNA: TGCAGCGTTGAAGAAGGGGCGGGCGGGGAGCTGTTTTTT.

As concerns this clonotype: An end of the junction does not agree with germline; a read error may underlie this. The V gene is TRBV4-1, the J gene TRBJ2-1; the D gene is possibly TRBD2 (6 bases). The CDR3 sequence is 13 residues long. CDR1 MGHRA and CDR2 YSYEKL come from the germline V gene. CDR3 sequence reads: CASSQDYYNEQLF. DNA for the CDR3: TGCGCCAGCAGCCAGGACTACTACAATGAACAGCTCTTC.

On this clonotype itself: Since a much larger clone is just one base distant, this may be a read error. For the CDR3, the DNA is TGTGCCAGCACCCATGAGGGTTCCGGATACGAGCAGTACTTC. Protein product: CASTHEGSGYEQYF. The J gene is TRBJ2-7, the V gene TRBV12-3 or TRBV12-4; TRBD2 might be the D (5 bases). The CDR3 length is 14 residues. Trimming shortened V by 7 bases and J by 4 bases, and 17 bases separated the two germline ends.

CDR3 in amino acids: CASSKVSLIIRSNQPQHF. CDR3 DNA: TGTGCCAGCAGCAAAGTTAGTCTAATAATTCGGAGCAATCAGCCCCAGCATTTT. The V call is TRBV21-1, the J call TRBJ1-5. TRBV21-1 is noted as a pseudogene. The CDR3 loop spans 18 amino acids.

This clonotype came up many times. The CDR3 protein is CASSRQGRTDTQYF. CDR3 nucleotides: TGTGCCAGCAGTAGACAGGGACGCACAGATACGCAGTATTTT. The chain combines TRBV6-5 with TRBJ2-3; the match to TRBD1 covers 7 bases. J gave up 1 base and V 5 bases, and 3 bases lay outside the gene matches. The CDR3 extends over 14 amino acids. Germline V gives CDR1 MNHEY, CDR2 SVGAGI.

Comments on this clonotype: At one of its ends the junction is not consistent with the germline gene, which may arise from a read error. This chain connects TRBV11-2 to TRBJ2-7; 7 bases align to TRBD2. Germline V lookup: CDR1 SGHAT, CDR2 FQNNGV. The CDR3 sequence is 16 residues long. The CDR3 loop is CASSFDRLASSYEQYF. The CDR3 nucleotides are TGTGCCAGCAGCTTCGACAGACTAGCCTCCTCCTACGAGCAATACTTC.

A remark on this clonotype: A clone one base away is much larger, so this may be a read error. The rearrangement uses TRBV29-1 and TRBJ2-7; possibly TRBD2 for D (6 bases). Trimming stripped 7 bases from V and 1 base from J, with 14 bases between. Germline CDR1 reads SQVTM; CDR2 reads ANQGSEA. This CDR3 is 13 amino acids long. This CDR3 is CSGTFGTSYEQYF. In DNA, the CDR3 is TGCAGCGGTACATTTGGGACTTCCTACGAGCAGTACTTC.

The sample holds one count of this clonotype. The conserved phenylalanine or tryptophan normally closing the CDR3 is absent here, so this likely arose from a read error. CDR3: CASSLRESNEKLFL. The DNA for the CDR3 is TGTGCCAGCAGCTTAAGAGAATCTAATGAAAAACTGTTTTTA. This rearrangement joins TRBV7-9 to TRBJ1-4, with D unclear. V was shortened by 2 bases and J by 3 bases, with 7 bases between the two germline ends. The CDR3 has 14 amino acids. Per the germline V gene, CDR1 is SEHNR and CDR2 is FQNEAQ (reference sequence).